The sequence of this TCR beta chain was determined in a study of naive and memory T cell subsets. Two oligonucleotides, mixed equimolar, formed the beta constant-region primer covering TRBC1 and TRBC2. A 12-nucleotide UMI and the SP2 primer were added to the cDNA 3' end by oligonucleotide ligation. TCRdb reprocessed the UMI-ligation and nested PCR reads with MiXCR, giving one entry per CDR3 protein. Of over 75,000 distinct CDR3 sequences listed, under 15% are singletons. This clonotype was detected ten times or more. This TCR derives from a human donor in good health. Sequenced: central memory CD4+ T cells from blood.

CDR3 nucleotides: TGCAGTGCTAGAGATGGGGGAGCGCCAGTATACAATGAGCAGTTCTTC. This codes for CSARDGGAPVYNEQFF. The chain combines TRBV20-1 with TRBJ2-1, with D perhaps matching TRBD1 or TRBD2 (5 bases each). V lost 0 bases to trimming and J lost 4 bases, with 16 bases between them. The CDR3 covers 16 residues. CDR1 is DFQATT, CDR2 SNEGSKA, per germline (reference sequence).